This TCR beta chain was profiled in a study of beta chain features in type 1 diabetes. Heparinised blood was drawn once per donor, averaging around 120 mL. Sorting based on CD45RO/CCR7/CD25/CD127/CD95/CD27 separated CD4+ naive, central memory, regulatory and stem cell-like memory cells. Purities in excess of 95% were seen in all sorted populations. Study-level results: In all four CD4+ subsets, TCRB CDR3 length was significantly, moderately reduced in type 1 diabetes. The study found fewer insertions and more deletions at VDJ junctions in type 1 diabetes patients.

Every isolated RNA sample was fully reverse transcribed, so sequencing captured expressed TCRB transcripts. The assay was immunoSEQ multiplex PCR, and TCRdb's table has in-frame clones only and misses some. The sample shows around 650,000 clones, 12% of them seen only once. Comment on this clone: No antigen is known for it.

The sequence derives from a man between 25 and 39 years old with type 1 diabetes. The sample comprised naive CD4+ T cells from blood.

CDR3 DNA: TGTGCCAGCAGCCCGCGGGGTCAGAGGGGCGAGGAGTTCTTC. Translated, it gives CASSPRGQRGEEFF. The J gene is TRBJ2-1, the V gene TRBV7-2, with D possibly TRBD2 on 6 matching bases. With 5 bases removed from V and 14 bases from J, the gap between germline ends came to 22 bases. The CDR3 length is 14 residues. Germline V gene data show CDR1 as SGHTA and CDR2 as FQGNSA.